These 10 T cell receptor beta chains were sequenced from one sample in a study of cytomegalovirus exposure and HLA in healthy donors (dated by TCRdb to the late 2010s). The library was obtained by the immunoSEQ multiplex PCR assay. A mixture of 60 forward primers for TCR Vbeta segments and 13 reverse primers for TCR Jbeta segments was used in the multiplex PCR. Here the immuneACCESS table is served through TCRdb, limited to in-frame sequences with V and J called. Missing clones are a known gap in these copies; in checked studies unresolved V genes cover under half, and the rest lacks a known reason. Here the sample has some 150,000 clones; around 80% occur a single time. The ten largest clones take up approximately 2.3% of the sample. Sequencing used PBMCs. The source of these receptors is a middle-aged man in good health and CMV-seronegative.

CDR3 DNA sequence: TGTGCCAGTAGTACTGGGACAGCTGGAAACACCATATATTTT. Protein: CASSTGTAGNTIYF. This chain connects TRBV19 to TRBJ1-3, with 7 nucleotides matching TRBD1. With 4 bases clipped from V and 2 bases from J, the junction kept 2 bases outside the gene matches. Germline-derived CDR1 and CDR2 are LNHDA and SQIVND (reference sequence). This CDR3 is built from 14 residues.

CDR3 DNA sequence: TGTGCCAGTAGTATCTCGGCGGGGTACGAGCAGTACTTC. Amino acid sequence: CASSISAGYEQYF. V and J are TRBV19 and TRBJ2-7; possibly TRBD2 for D (6 bases). The CDR3 length is 13 residues. Trimming stripped 3 bases from V and 4 bases from J, with 10 bases between. Germline CDR1 LNHDA, CDR2 SQIVND (reference sequence).

The chain has TRBV7-2 and TRBJ2-1; tentative D call: TRBD1 (7 bases). The CDR3 covers 15 residues. Germline-derived CDR1 and CDR2 are SGHTA and FQGNSA. Deletions cut 7 bases from V and 5 bases from J, with 18 bases between. This CDR3 is CASTRRGPRDNEQFF. The CDR3 bases are TGTGCCAGCACGAGGAGGGGGCCTAGGGACAATGAGCAGTTCTTC.

This chain connects TRBV19 to TRBJ1-1; the match to TRBD1 covers 8 bases. V gave up 6 bases and J gave up 1 base; unmatched junction bases: 1. Germline V CDR1 and CDR2: LNHDA, SQIVND (reference sequence). The CDR3 spans 13 residues. This CDR3 is CASRQGANTEAFF. CDR3 in DNA: TGTGCCAGTAGGCAGGGGGCGAACACTGAAGCTTTCTTT.

This clone has only a few counts. The V and J genes are TRBV11-2 and TRBJ2-2; TRBD2 aligns across 10 bases. The V gene's germline CDR1 is SGHAT and CDR2 FQNNGV. This CDR3 comprises 15 residues. V trimming: 5 bases; J trimming: 5 bases; junction bases outside the gene matches: 5. CDR3 region: CASSLGLAATGELFF. The CDR3 nucleotides read TGTGCCAGCAGCCTCGGACTAGCGGCTACCGGGGAGCTGTTTTTT. Filled out from reference TRBV11-2 and TRBJ2-2, the complete variable domain reads EAGVAQSPRYKIIEKRQSVAFWCNPISGHATLYWYQQILGQGPKLLIQFQNNGVVDDSQLPKDRFSAERLKGVDSTLKIQPAKLEDSAVYLCASSLGLAATGELFFGEGSRLTVL.

The V gene is TRBV5-6, the J gene TRBJ2-5; the D is unclear. There are 14 residues in the CDR3. The germline CDR1 and CDR2 sequences are SGHDT and YYEEEE. V lost 0 bases to trimming and J lost 3 bases, with 9 bases between them. As DNA, the CDR3 is TGTGCCAGCAGCTTGGTGGGCTCCAAAGAGACCCAGTACTTC. Its protein product is CASSLVGSKETQYF.

The J gene is TRBJ1-1, the V gene TRBV11-2; unclear D gene. V lost 5 bases, J lost 1 base, and 2 bases lay in between. The CDR3 spans 11 residues. Germline CDR1 and CDR2: SGHAT and FQNNGV. As DNA, the CDR3 is TGTGCCAGCAGCCGGAACACTGAAGCTTTCTTT. It yields the protein CASSRNTEAFF.

This clone came up once. This rearrangement joins TRBV6-4 to TRBJ1-1; TRBD1 aligns across 7 bases. The CDR3 is 14 residues long. J gave up 6 bases and V 6 bases, and 10 bases lay outside the gene matches. Germline V gene data show CDR1 as MRHNA and CDR2 as SNTAGT. CDR3 in DNA: TGTGCCAGCAGCCATGGGGGGCAGGGGGCTGAAGCTTTCTTT. This sequence encodes CASSHGGQGAEAFF.

The chain couples TRBV10-3 to TRBJ1-4; possible D gene TRBD1, 6 bases. This CDR3 contains 13 residues. The germline V and J ends were trimmed by 10 bases and 3 bases, with 12 bases remaining between them. Germline CDR1 and CDR2: ENHRY and SYGVKD. CDR3 sequence reads: CATQGPPNEKLFF. CDR3 nucleotide sequence: TGTGCCACCCAGGGGCCACCTAATGAAAAACTGTTTTTT.

The chain is built from TRBV7-2 and TRBJ2-3; the D gene is possibly TRBD1 (6 bases). Trimming shortened V by 5 bases and J by 0 bases, and 15 bases separated the two germline ends. This CDR3 has 16 amino acids. Germline assignment: CDR1 SGHTA and CDR2 FQGNSA. CDR3 residues: CASSPGARNSTDTQYF. The CDR3 region has the DNA TGTGCCAGCAGCCCAGGGGCGCGGAATAGCACAGATACGCAGTATTTT.